Described below is a single T cell receptor (beta chain) sequence and its context. What it binds is unknown. The data stem from a study of T cell responses to AZD1222 COVID-19 vaccine. General observations from the study: A mostly white British donor set with more females was recruited, and clonal diversity was possibly underestimated. With dominance at 160-218 and 743-854, vaccine-associated CD4 TCRs spanned spike. Reportedly, close to half of spike-specific TCRs are directed against unmutated variant regions.

Method: immunoSEQ multiplex PCR; TCRdb's copy keeps in-frame clones and lacks some. Here the sample spans about 120,000 clones, around 87% being singletons. The origin of this receptor is an adult who received the AZD1222 COVID-19 vaccine. Specimen: peripheral blood, collected 28 days after the second AZD1222 dose.

The DNA of the CDR3 is TGCGCCAGCAGCCGAGGGGGGATCGTACTGGCCAAAAACATTCAGTACTTC. Protein: CASSRGGIVLAKNIQYF. The chain carries TRBV4-1 and TRBJ2-4; perhaps D is TRBD1 or TRBD2 (6 bases each). CDR3 length: 17 residues. The germline V gene encodes CDR1 MGHRA and CDR2 YSYEKL. The V and J ends lost 4 bases and 1 base respectively, with 17 bases between them.